These T cell receptor beta chains were read from a single sample in a study of vaccination effects on CD4 cells after COVID-19. The assay was immunoSEQ multiplex PCR, and TCRdb's table has in-frame clones only and misses some. The sample yields some 68,000 clones, 65% to 85% seen once. These receptors lack a known antigen. Sample: CD4+ T cells from PBMCs cultured with HCoV-OC43 spike peptides, taken before COVID-19 vaccination. These receptors were collected from a human donor who received a COVID-19 vaccine. Each CDR3 is given with its conserved first and last residue. The order of the fields is CDR3 length, clone size, J gene, V gene, D gene, CDR3 DNA, CDR3 protein. D genes are given only for firm matches. Clone size is not always given. Where it is, it says once, few, many or a class for expanded clones.

cdr3_length: 15
clone_size: few
j_call: TRBJ1-5
v_call: TRBV2
d_call: .
cdr3_nt: TGTGCCAGCAGTGTGGGGGGGACCTCCAATCAGCCCCAGCATTTT
cdr3_aa: CASSVGGTSNQPQHF

cdr3_length: 15
clone_size: .
j_call: TRBJ1-1
v_call: TRBV18
d_call: .
cdr3_nt: TGTGCCAGCTCACCCCGAAGTTCAGAGAACACTGAAGCTTTCTTT
cdr3_aa: CASSPRSSENTEAFF

cdr3_length: 13
clone_size: few
j_call: TRBJ1-5
v_call: TRBV30
d_call: .
cdr3_nt: TGTGCCTTGAGGACGGGAAGCAATCAGCCCCAGCATTTT
cdr3_aa: CALRTGSNQPQHF

cdr3_length: 12
clone_size: few
j_call: TRBJ1-1
v_call: TRBV29-1
d_call: .
cdr3_nt: TGCAGCGTTGAAGCCGGGGACACTGAAGCTTTCTTT
cdr3_aa: CSVEAGDTEAFF

cdr3_length: 16
clone_size: .
j_call: TRBJ2-3
v_call: TRBV3-1/TRBV3-2
d_call: .
cdr3_nt: TGTGCCAGCAGCCAAGTACGGGCGGGTTCCTCAGATACGCAGTATTTT
cdr3_aa: CASSQVRAGSSDTQYF

cdr3_length: 15
clone_size: .
j_call: TRBJ2-2
v_call: TRBV7-2
d_call: .
cdr3_nt: TGTGCCAGCAGCTTATCCCGGGGATTAACCGGGGAGCTGTTTTTT
cdr3_aa: CASSLSRGLTGELFF

cdr3_length: 14
clone_size: .
j_call: TRBJ1-5
v_call: TRBV24-1
d_call: TRBD1
cdr3_nt: TGTGCCACCGCCGTCGGGACAGACAATCAGCCCCAGCATTTT
cdr3_aa: CATAVGTDNQPQHF

cdr3_length: 17
clone_size: few
j_call: TRBJ1-6
v_call: TRBV19
d_call: .
cdr3_nt: TGTGCCAGTACTCTCCGACCGACTAGCTCCTATAATTCACCCCTCCACTTT
cdr3_aa: CASTLRPTSSYNSPLHF

cdr3_length: 15
clone_size: .
j_call: TRBJ2-2
v_call: TRBV6-1
d_call: .
cdr3_nt: TGTGCCAGCAGCCGCGTCGGGTCAGACACCGGGGAGCTGTTTTTT
cdr3_aa: CASSRVGSDTGELFF

cdr3_length: 17
clone_size: .
j_call: TRBJ1-4
v_call: TRBV5-8
d_call: .
cdr3_nt: TGTGCCAGCAGCGCGTATCAGGGACTCGCAACTAATGAAAAACTGTTTTTT
cdr3_aa: CASSAYQGLATNEKLFF

cdr3_length: 18
clone_size: .
j_call: TRBJ2-3
v_call: TRBV18
d_call: .
cdr3_nt: TGTGCCAGCTCACCATACTTTTCCGGGACGGTGAACACAGATACGCAGTATTTT
cdr3_aa: CASSPYFSGTVNTDTQYF

cdr3_length: 16
clone_size: .
j_call: TRBJ1-5
v_call: TRBV19
d_call: .
cdr3_nt: TGTGCCAGTAGTATATACAGGGCTTCCATGAATCAGCCCCAGCATTTT
cdr3_aa: CASSIYRASMNQPQHF

cdr3_length: 13
clone_size: .
j_call: TRBJ2-2
v_call: TRBV6-4
d_call: .
cdr3_nt: TGTGCCAGCAGTCCTGGGGCCGGCGGGGAGCTGTTTTTT
cdr3_aa: CASSPGAGGELFF

cdr3_length: 16
clone_size: .
j_call: TRBJ1-5
v_call: TRBV27
d_call: .
cdr3_nt: TGTGCCAGCAGTCCCGACACTCCAGGGGTAGGTCAGCCCCAGCATTTT
cdr3_aa: CASSPDTPGVGQPQHF

cdr3_length: 15
clone_size: .
j_call: TRBJ1-1
v_call: TRBV5-1
d_call: TRBD1
cdr3_nt: TGCGCCAGCAGCTGGGCGACAGGGACGGGAACTGAAGCTTTCTTT
cdr3_aa: CASSWATGTGTEAFF

cdr3_length: 14
clone_size: .
j_call: TRBJ1-6
v_call: TRBV27
d_call: .
cdr3_nt: TGTGCCAGCAGTCTTCAAACCTATAATTCACCCCTCCACTTT
cdr3_aa: CASSLQTYNSPLHF

cdr3_length: 20
clone_size: .
j_call: TRBJ1-5
v_call: TRBV19
d_call: TRBD1
cdr3_nt: TGTGCCAGTACTACCAAGTCCCTCCGACAGGGCCCTTGGGGCAATCAGCCCCAGCATTTT
cdr3_aa: CASTTKSLRQGPWGNQPQHF

cdr3_length: 11
clone_size: once
j_call: TRBJ1-2
v_call: TRBV6-5
d_call: .
cdr3_nt: TGTGCCAGCACCACCAGTGGTGGCTACACCTTC
cdr3_aa: CASTTSGGYTF

cdr3_length: 14
clone_size: .
j_call: TRBJ2-2
v_call: TRBV7-2
d_call: .
cdr3_nt: TGTGCCAGCAGGCCCGGGCCCTCCCAGGGGGAGCTGTTTTTT
cdr3_aa: CASRPGPSQGELFF

cdr3_length: 16
clone_size: .
j_call: TRBJ2-2
v_call: TRBV3-1/TRBV3-2
d_call: TRBD2
cdr3_nt: TGTGCCAGCAGCCAAGAAAAGGGACTAGCGAACGGGGAGCTGTTTTTT
cdr3_aa: CASSQEKGLANGELFF

cdr3_length: 15
clone_size: .
j_call: TRBJ1-5
v_call: TRBV6-1
d_call: .
cdr3_nt: TGTGCCAGCAGTGAGCGGGGGATCGCCAATCAGCCCCAGCATTTT
cdr3_aa: CASSERGIANQPQHF

cdr3_length: 12
clone_size: .
j_call: TRBJ2-3
v_call: TRBV24-1
d_call: .
cdr3_nt: TGTGCCACCAGTGATCACAGAGATACGCAGTATTTT
cdr3_aa: CATSDHRDTQYF

cdr3_length: 15
clone_size: .
j_call: TRBJ1-1
v_call: TRBV5-1
d_call: TRBD1
cdr3_nt: TGCGCCAGCAGCCCTCAAGGGACAGGGATGACTGAAGCTTTCTTT
cdr3_aa: CASSPQGTGMTEAFF

cdr3_length: 13
clone_size: .
j_call: TRBJ2-2
v_call: TRBV9
d_call: .
cdr3_nt: TGTGCCAGCAGCCCCCAGGGGTTGGGGATTCTGTTTTTT
cdr3_aa: CASSPQGLGILFF

cdr3_length: 16
clone_size: .
j_call: TRBJ2-4
v_call: TRBV24-1
d_call: .
cdr3_nt: TGTGCCACCAGTTCCGGAGCCTACGGAGCCAAAAACATTCAGTACTTC
cdr3_aa: CATSSGAYGAKNIQYF

cdr3_length: 14
clone_size: .
j_call: TRBJ2-3
v_call: TRBV5-1
d_call: .
cdr3_nt: TGCGCCAGCAGCTTCGAGACTAGCACAGATACGCAGTATTTT
cdr3_aa: CASSFETSTDTQYF

cdr3_length: 18
clone_size: .
j_call: TRBJ1-5
v_call: TRBV18
d_call: TRBD1
cdr3_nt: TGTGCCAGCTCACTTTCCGGGACAGGGGACTTTAGCAATCAGCCCCAGCATTTT
cdr3_aa: CASSLSGTGDFSNQPQHF

cdr3_length: 13
clone_size: once
j_call: TRBJ2-1
v_call: TRBV29-1
d_call: .
cdr3_nt: TGCAGCACGACCCTTGGGGCGTACAATGAGCAGTTCTTC
cdr3_aa: CSTTLGAYNEQFF

cdr3_length: 16
clone_size: .
j_call: TRBJ2-1
v_call: TRBV7-3
d_call: TRBD2
cdr3_nt: TGTGCCAGCAGCTTAGGATTGGGACTATCCTACAATGAGCAGTTCTTC
cdr3_aa: CASSLGLGLSYNEQFF

cdr3_length: 11
clone_size: .
j_call: TRBJ2-2
v_call: TRBV28
d_call: .
cdr3_nt: TGTGCCAGCAGATACACCGGGGAGCTGTTTTTT
cdr3_aa: CASRYTGELFF

cdr3_length: 13
clone_size: .
j_call: TRBJ1-2
v_call: TRBV12-3/TRBV12-4
d_call: TRBD1
cdr3_nt: TGTGCCAGCAGTATGACAGGGGAGTTTGGCTACACCTTC
cdr3_aa: CASSMTGEFGYTF

cdr3_length: 12
clone_size: .
j_call: TRBJ2-3
v_call: TRBV29-1
d_call: TRBD2
cdr3_nt: TGCAGCGTTGGGACTAGCGTAGCTACGCAGTATTTT
cdr3_aa: CSVGTSVATQYF

cdr3_length: 15
clone_size: few
j_call: TRBJ1-2
v_call: TRBV9
d_call: .
cdr3_nt: TGTGCCAGCAGCGTAGAGGCAGGGGTGGGATATGGCTACACCTTC
cdr3_aa: CASSVEAGVGYGYTF

cdr3_length: 16
clone_size: .
j_call: TRBJ1-2
v_call: TRBV6-5
d_call: .
cdr3_nt: TGTGCCAGCAGTTTTCAGAGGGACACGCGCCTCTATGGCTACACCTTC
cdr3_aa: CASSFQRDTRLYGYTF

cdr3_length: 13
clone_size: .
j_call: TRBJ2-3
v_call: TRBV3-1/TRBV3-2
d_call: TRBD2
cdr3_nt: TGTGCCAGCCGGGGGGGTAGCACAGATACGCAGTATTTT
cdr3_aa: CASRGGSTDTQYF

cdr3_length: 12
clone_size: .
j_call: TRBJ2-4
v_call: TRBV6-5
d_call: TRBD1
cdr3_nt: TGTGCCAGCGTGAGGGACAGTTTCTCTCAGTACTTC
cdr3_aa: CASVRDSFSQYF

cdr3_length: 14
clone_size: .
j_call: TRBJ1-4
v_call: TRBV7-8
d_call: .
cdr3_nt: TGTGCCAGCAGCGATTCGCGAAGTGGCGAAAAACTGTTTTTT
cdr3_aa: CASSDSRSGEKLFF